The 30 T cell receptor beta chains reported below all come from one sample, sequenced in a study of cytomegalovirus exposure and HLA in healthy donors. The primer mix had 60 Vbeta and 13 Jbeta primers. Assay: immunoSEQ multiplex PCR; the TCRdb copy retains only in-frame clones and omits some. The profile shows roughly 200,000 clones, 75% to 80% of them singletons. Sequencing was performed on PBMCs. The receptors derive from a female donor in good health and CMV-seronegative.

The V and J genes are TRBV28 and TRBJ2-5, with D tentatively TRBD2 (5 bases). The CDR3 loop spans 12 amino acids. Germline V gives CDR1 MDHEN, CDR2 SYDVKM. Deletions cut 2 bases from V and 11 bases from J, with 12 bases between. The CDR3 spells CASSLKPREQYF. The CDR3 bases are TGTGCCAGCAGTTTAAAACCGAGGGAGCAGTACTTC.

The chain recombines TRBV29-1 with TRBJ2-7, with 9 bases that match TRBD2. This CDR3 is 14 amino acids long. Germline trimming cut 7 bases from V and 7 bases from J; bases unmatched to any gene: 14. The germline CDR1 and CDR2 sequences are SQVTM and ANQGSEA. The CDR3 spells CSAAGGRGTGEQYF. DNA of the CDR3: TGCAGCGCTGCGGGGGGGCGGGGGACGGGAGAGCAGTACTTC.

The rearrangement joins TRBV16 to TRBJ1-4; D gene ambiguous. In germline, CDR1 is KGHSY, CDR2 FQNENV. V lost 0 bases and J lost 3, with 8 bases in between. The CDR3 length is 15 residues. CDR3 DNA: TGTGCCAGCAGCCAATCGACTCCGCCTAATGAAAAACTGTTTTTT. Its protein is CASSQSTPPNEKLFF.

This clone was counted only a few times. The CDR3 nucleotides read TGTGCCAGTTTATTAAACGGGGGGCAAGAGACCCAGTACTTC. It translates to CASLLNGGQETQYF. The chain carries TRBV7-8 and TRBJ2-5, with 7 bases lining up with TRBD2. The length of the CDR3 is 14 residues. Trimming removed 9 bases from V and 2 bases from J; junction bases left unmatched: 9. Per the germline V gene, CDR1 is SGHVS and CDR2 is FQNEAQ.

This clone was seen only once. This chain connects TRBV18 to TRBJ1-5, with 9 bases identical to TRBD1. CDR1 KGHSH and CDR2 LQKENI come from the germline V gene. CDR3 size: 16 residues. With V trimmed by 4 bases and J by 0 bases, 4 bases remained unmatched. CDR3 sequence: CASSRDRAHSNQPQHF. CDR3 in DNA: TGTGCCAGCTCACGGGACAGGGCCCATAGCAATCAGCCCCAGCATTTT.

The chain joins TRBV5-4 to TRBJ2-7; D ambiguous. Trimming left V 0 bases short and J 3 bases short, with 13 bases between. This CDR3 is built from 15 residues. Per the germline V gene, CDR1 is SGHNT and CDR2 is YYREEE (reference sequence). The DNA for the CDR3 is TGTGCCAGCAGCTTGGATGTTAGCAAGGTCTACGAGCAGTACTTC. Its protein is CASSLDVSKVYEQYF.

This clone was counted once. The V call is TRBV2, the J call TRBJ2-5; 7 nucleotides agree with TRBD1. The tail of the sequence fits TRBJ2-7 better, so the J call may be wrong. Germline CDR1 SNHLY, CDR2 FYNNEI. The CDR3 totals 12 residues. CDR3 coding DNA: TGTGCCAGCGAGGTAGGGGGCAACGAGCAGTACTTC. Translation: CASEVGGNEQYF.

The chain has TRBV19 and TRBJ1-1; 9 positions agree with TRBD1. Looked up from germline, CDR1 is LNHDA and CDR2 is SQIVND (reference sequence). CDR3 length: 16 residues. V lost 1 base and J lost 4; bases outside the gene matches: 7. The CDR3 is CASSIAGTGTVTEAFF. Here the CDR3 DNA reads TGTGCCAGTAGTATAGCCGGGACAGGGACCGTCACTGAAGCTTTCTTT.

The V call is TRBV11-3, the J call TRBJ2-5, with D tentatively TRBD2 (7 bases). V was cut by 4 bases and J by 6 bases, with 12 bases left in between. The CDR3 has 13 residues. Germline lookup yields CDR1 SGHNT and CDR2 YENEEA. Here the CDR3 reads CASSWGGRKTQYF. CDR3 DNA: TGTGCCAGCAGCTGGGGGGGGCGAAAGACCCAGTACTTC.

The CDR3 coding sequence is TGTGCCAGCAGTGGGACAGGGGGCTTTACTGAAGCTTTCTTT. It translates to CASSGTGGFTEAFF. This chain joins TRBV2 and TRBJ1-1; 11 bases are a match to TRBD1. This CDR3 spans 14 amino acids. Germline V gives CDR1 SNHLY, CDR2 FYNNEI. V lost 4 bases to trimming and J lost 5 bases; unmatched junction nucleotides: 3.

The CDR3 spells CASSDISNYGYTF. For the CDR3, the DNA is TGTGCCAGCAGTGACATTTCTAACTATGGCTACACCTTC. The chain couples TRBV2 to TRBJ1-2; the D is unclear. V was pared by 3 bases and J by 0 bases, with 5 bases between. The CDR3 length is 13 residues. CDR1 and CDR2 from the germline V gene are SNHLY and FYNNEI.

This rearrangement joins TRBV27 to TRBJ2-3, with 9 bases aligning to TRBD1. V lost 3 bases to trimming and J lost 6 bases; unmatched junction nucleotides: 10. The CDR3 loop spans 16 amino acids. Germline V gene data show CDR1 as MNHEY and CDR2 as SMNVEV (reference sequence). The CDR3 sequence: CASSFFRTGDGDTQYF. The CDR3 DNA reads as TGTGCCAGCAGTTTCTTCCGGACAGGGGATGGGGATACGCAGTATTTT.

Turning to this clone: One end of the junction fails to match germline, which may point to a read error. This sequence joins TRBV7-7 and TRBJ2-1; D uncertain. Germline CDR1 and CDR2: SSHAT and FNYEAQ (reference sequence). CDR3 size: 13 residues. This CDR3 reads CASSLSLPNEQFF. The DNA of the CDR3 is TGTGCTAGCAGCTTGAGCCTTCCCAATGAGCAGTTCTTC.

The chain carries TRBV15 and TRBJ2-5; 8 bases match TRBD1. The J call is in doubt because the DNA end fits TRBJ2-7 better. Germline V lookup: CDR1 LNHNV, CDR2 YYDKDF (reference sequence). The CDR3 totals 16 residues. Here the CDR3 reads CATSRDRELGTYEQYF. The CDR3, as DNA: TGTGCCACCAGCAGGGACAGGGAGTTGGGCACCTACGAGCAGTACTTC.

The chain links TRBV4-3 to TRBJ2-7; 8 positions agree with TRBD2. This CDR3 contains 15 residues. Trimming at V came to 1 base and at J to 3 bases, leaving 5 bases not matched to a gene. Germline lookup yields CDR1 LGHNA and CDR2 YSLEER. As DNA, the CDR3 is TGCGCCAGCAGCCAAGGGGGTAGCGGGGACTACGAGCAGTACTTC. It is translated as CASSQGGSGDYEQYF.

This sequence joins TRBV13 and TRBJ1-3, with D perhaps TRBD1 (6 bases). Between the trimmed V and J ends, which lost 5 bases and 3 bases, there was a span of 14 bases. CDR1 is PRHDT and CDR2 is FYEKMQ in the germline V gene (reference sequence). This CDR3 is 15 amino acids long. CDR3 region: CASSLTGAGGNTIYF. The CDR3 bases are TGTGCCAGCAGCCTGACAGGTGCTGGTGGAAACACCATATATTTT.

This clone is a singleton in its sample. This chain uses TRBV4-1 with TRBJ2-7; TRBD1 agrees at 10 bases. Germline V gene lookup returns CDR1 MGHRA and CDR2 YSYEKL. Unmatched junction bases numbered 7, after V lost 4 bases and J lost 7 bases. The CDR3 length is 14 residues. CDR3 nucleotide sequence: TGCGCCAGCAGCCTCGGGACAGGGGTGTGGGAGCAGTACTTC. Translation gives CASSLGTGVWEQYF.

The rearrangement uses TRBV9 and TRBJ1-1; D is undetermined. CDR1 is SGDLS, CDR2 YYNGEE, per germline. V was clipped by 4 bases and J by 2 bases, with 6 bases between them. The CDR3 consists of 12 residues. The CDR3 loop reads CASSHGNTEAFF. CDR3 coding DNA: TGTGCCAGCAGCCATGGCAACACTGAAGCTTTCTTT. The full variable domain, completed using reference TRBV9 and TRBJ1-1, is DSGVTQTPKHLITATGQRVTLRCSPRSGDLSVYWYQQSLDQGLQFLIQYYNGEERAKGNILERFSAQQFPDLHSELNLSSLELGDSALYFCASSHGNTEAFFGQGTRLTVV.

The rearrangement links TRBV21-1 to TRBJ2-1; TRBD2 is the table's D call, not checked against the DNA. TRBV21-1 is reported as a pseudogene. The CDR3 contains 18 residues. The CDR3 nucleotides are TGTGCCAGCAGCAAAGCTGGGAGGCTAGCGGGGAACTACAATGAGCAGTTCTTC. Protein sequence: CASSKAGRLAGNYNEQFF.

This chain joins TRBV7-9 and TRBJ2-1, with D tentatively TRBD1 (5 bases). The V and J ends lost 1 base and 5 bases respectively, with 12 bases between them. The CDR3 length is 15 residues. The V gene's germline CDR1 is SEHNR and CDR2 FQNEAQ (reference sequence). The CDR3, as DNA: TGTGCCAGCAGCTTAGTTCAGGACAACAACAATGAGCAGTTCTTC. Its translation is CASSLVQDNNNEQFF.

The chain couples TRBV2 to TRBJ2-3; D may be TRBD1 (5 bases). Trimming removed 8 bases at V and 2 bases at J, with 14 bases between. The CDR3 is 14 residues long. Germline V lookup: CDR1 SNHLY, CDR2 FYNNEI. The CDR3 reads CASLSGQNTDTQYF. The CDR3 DNA reads as TGTGCCAGCCTTTCTGGACAAAACACAGATACGCAGTATTTT.

The chain recombines TRBV7-9 with TRBJ1-5, with a weak D call TRBD1 (5 bases). The germline gives CDR1 SEHNR, CDR2 FQNEAQ (reference sequence). V lost 1 base and J 0 bases, leaving 16 bases between the germline ends. The CDR3 sequence is 18 residues long. The CDR3 region has the DNA TGTGCCAGCAGCTTAGTCCAGGGAACAAGGGATAGCAATCAGCCCCAGCATTTT. This gives the protein CASSLVQGTRDSNQPQHF.

This chain connects TRBV18 to TRBJ2-2, with 9 bases matching TRBD1. V lost 8 bases and J lost 0; bases outside the gene matches: 4. Per the germline V gene, CDR1 is KGHSH and CDR2 is LQKENI. This CDR3 comprises 15 residues. CDR3 sequence: CASTGTGSNTGELFF. For the CDR3, the DNA is TGTGCCAGCACTGGGACAGGGTCGAACACCGGGGAGCTGTTTTTT.

This chain uses TRBV27 with TRBJ2-7, with a tentative D call TRBD1 (6 bases). V shed 2 bases and J shed 4 bases, with 15 bases lying between them. The germline V gene encodes CDR1 MNHEY and CDR2 SMNVEV (reference sequence). The CDR3 has 15 residues. CDR3 protein: CASSLGTGWGYEQYF. The CDR3 DNA reads as TGTGCCAGCAGTTTAGGTACAGGGTGGGGGTACGAGCAGTACTTC.

This clone has a single count. The J gene is TRBJ1-1, the V gene TRBV5-4; D might be TRBD1 (5 bases). Germline V gene lookup returns CDR1 SGHNT and CDR2 YYREEE (reference sequence). Trimming pared 1 base from V and 4 bases from J, leaving 8 bases between. This CDR3 region has 13 residues. The chain's CDR3 is CASSLQGFTEAFF. The CDR3 coding sequence is TGTGCCAGCAGCTTGCAGGGATTCACTGAAGCTTTCTTT.

V gene TRBV10-1 combines with J gene TRBJ2-3; D may be TRBD2 (6 bases). Looked up from germline, CDR1 is WNHNN and CDR2 is SYGVQD (reference sequence). V was shortened by 2 bases and J by 10 bases, with 22 bases between the two germline ends. The CDR3 extends over 16 amino acids. In DNA form, the CDR3 reads TGCGCCAGCAGTGAGGGGGAGACGACGGGCTCGGGGGCGCAGTATTTT. It specifies CASSEGETTGSGAQYF.

The chain joins TRBV11-2 to TRBJ2-3; TRBD1 aligns across 7 bases. J gave up 8 bases and V 7 bases, and 15 bases lay outside the gene matches. Germline V CDR1 and CDR2: SGHAT, FQNNGV. The CDR3 totals 15 residues. The CDR3 DNA follows: TGTGCCAGCATGCACGGGACAGATCGTAGGGGTACGCAGTATTTT. Its protein is CASMHGTDRRGTQYF.

This clone came up a few times. The chain employs TRBV29-1 and TRBJ2-7; TRBD1 aligns across 7 bases. CDR3 length: 12 amino acids. Germline V gene lookup returns CDR1 SQVTM and CDR2 ANQGSEA. The V gene end was trimmed by 4 bases and the J gene end by 2 bases; junction bases not matched to a gene: 2. CDR3 DNA sequence: TGCAGCGTTGGGGACAGAACCTACGAGCAGTACTTC. Its translation: CSVGDRTYEQYF.

This chain joins TRBV11-2 and TRBJ2-2; 9 nucleotides match TRBD1. The CDR3 covers 15 residues. The V segment lost 4 bases and the J segment 3 bases; nucleotides outside the gene matches: 3. The V gene's germline CDR1 is SGHAT and CDR2 FQNNGV. CDR3 residues: CASSSGTGYTGELFF. The CDR3 DNA reads TGTGCCAGCAGCTCCGGGACAGGGTACACCGGGGAGCTGTTTTTT.

The gene calls are TRBV5-1 and TRBJ1-2, with D uncertain. Germline V gives CDR1 SGHRS, CDR2 YFSETQ. CDR3 length: 16 residues. With 4 bases removed from V and 3 bases from J, the gap between germline ends came to 19 bases. The CDR3 bases are TGCGCCAGCAGCGCCGGGTCTGACCTAACTTACTATGGCTACACCTTC. It yields the protein CASSAGSDLTYYGYTF.